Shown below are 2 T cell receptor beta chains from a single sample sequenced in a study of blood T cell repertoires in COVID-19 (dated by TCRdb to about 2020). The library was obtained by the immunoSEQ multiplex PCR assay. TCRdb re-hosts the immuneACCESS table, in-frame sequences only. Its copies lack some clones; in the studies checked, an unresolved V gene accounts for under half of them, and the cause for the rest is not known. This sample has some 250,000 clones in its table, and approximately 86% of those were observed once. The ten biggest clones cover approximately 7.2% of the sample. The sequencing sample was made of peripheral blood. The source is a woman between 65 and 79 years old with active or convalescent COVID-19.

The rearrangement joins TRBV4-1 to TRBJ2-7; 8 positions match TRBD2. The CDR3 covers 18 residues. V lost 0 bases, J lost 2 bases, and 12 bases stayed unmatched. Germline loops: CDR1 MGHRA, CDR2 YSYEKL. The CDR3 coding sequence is TGCGCCAGCAGCCAAGATCCTGGGAGCGGGGGCCATCCCTACGAGCAGTACTTC. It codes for CASSQDPGSGGHPYEQYF.

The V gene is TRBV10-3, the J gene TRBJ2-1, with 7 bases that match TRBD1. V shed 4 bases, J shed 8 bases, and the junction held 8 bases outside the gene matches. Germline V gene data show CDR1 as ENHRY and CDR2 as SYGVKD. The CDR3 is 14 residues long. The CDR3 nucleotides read TGTGCCATCAGTGCCAGCGTCCAGGGGGATGAGCAGTTCTTC. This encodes CAISASVQGDEQFF.